The 5 T cell receptor beta chains below all came from one sample that was sequenced in a study of cytomegalovirus exposure and HLA in healthy donors. PCR used 60 Vbeta primers and 13 Jbeta primers. Clones were read by immunoSEQ multiplex PCR, and TCRdb kept only the in-frame ones, dropping some. The table has 85,000 to 100,000 clones, around 84% seen once. The sample taken for sequencing was PBMCs. These receptors were collected from a woman aged 40 to 49 in good health and CMV-seropositive.

This clone was found once. This sequence joins TRBV25-1 and TRBJ1-1, with TRBD1 identical over 8 bases. Losses at the gene ends were 0 bases for V and 11 bases for J; bases not matched to a gene: 8. Germline CDR1 reads MGHDK; CDR2 reads SYGVNS. The CDR3 is 14 residues long. CDR3 in DNA: TGTGCCAGCAGTGAATATTTCGGGACAGGAAACGCTTTCTTT. It encodes CASSEYFGTGNAFF. The variable domain in full, completed from reference TRBV25-1 and TRBJ1-1, reads EADIYQTPRYLVIGTGKKITLECSQTMGHDKMYWYQQDPGMELHLIHYSYGVNSTEKGDLSSESTVSRIRTEHFPLTLESARPSHTSQYLCASSEYFGTGNAFFGQGTRLTVV.

This clone has only one observation. This rearrangement joins TRBV7-9 to TRBJ2-1, with TRBD1 matching over 7 bases. The CDR3 runs to 16 residues. Germline loops: CDR1 SEHNR, CDR2 FQNEAQ (reference sequence). The V segment lost 5 bases and the J segment 0 bases; nucleotides outside the gene matches: 7. DNA of the CDR3: TGTGCCAGCAGCGATAACAGGGGTCACTCCTACAATGAGCAGTTCTTC. Its translation is CASSDNRGHSYNEQFF.

The rearrangement joins TRBV6-5 to TRBJ2-3; 10 bases match TRBD1. This CDR3 has 16 residues. V gave up 2 bases and J gave up 4 bases; unmatched junction bases: 6. The germline V gene encodes CDR1 MNHEY and CDR2 SVGAGI. This CDR3 reads CASSYASTGGPDTQYF. The CDR3, as DNA: TGTGCCAGCAGTTACGCGTCGACAGGGGGCCCAGATACGCAGTATTTT.

As DNA, the CDR3 is TGTGCCAGCAGTCCCAGACAGGGGCGCGGGTATGGCTACACCTTC. This translates into CASSPRQGRGYGYTF. The genes are TRBV27 and TRBJ1-2; 8 bases agree with TRBD1. The CDR3 runs to 15 residues. With V trimmed by 5 bases and J by 5 bases, 10 bases remained unmatched. Germline V gene data show CDR1 as MNHEY and CDR2 as SMNVEV (reference sequence).

J is TRBJ1-2 and V is TRBV11-3; weak D call: TRBD1 (6 bases). The germline CDR1 and CDR2 sequences are SGHNT and YENEEA. Trimming pared 8 bases from V and 3 bases from J, leaving 16 bases between. There are 14 residues in the CDR3. The CDR3 spells CASGEAGAYYGYTF. DNA for the CDR3: TGTGCCAGCGGCGAGGCAGGGGCTTACTATGGCTACACCTTC.